These T cell receptor beta chains were read from a single sample in a study of preoperative IRX-2 immunotherapy in early breast cancer. Only in-frame clones appear in the TCRdb table, and some are missing; sequencing was by immunoSEQ multiplex PCR. The data contain around 88,000 clones, roughly 90% of them seen just once; the ten biggest clones take up approximately 2%. The sequencing here drew on tumor tissue, taken after IRX-2 immunotherapy. Receptors were obtained from a human donor with breast cancer. Both conserved end residues are part of each CDR3. The D gene is left open where the match is weak. Not every row has a clone size; where given, it reads once, few, many or a size class.

CDR3 protein	CDR3 DNA	D gene	clone size	V gene	J gene
CASSLKRRSSYEQYF	TGTGCCAGCAGTTTAAAGCGCCGTAGCTCCTACGAGCAGTACTTC	-	-	TRBV28	TRBJ2-7
CASSDGSGRGETQYF	TGTGCCAGCAGTGATGGTAGCGGGAGAGGTGAGACCCAGTACTTC	TRBD2	few	TRBV6-8	TRBJ2-5
CSVDQGPNYGYTF	TGCAGCGTTGACCAGGGCCCTAACTATGGCTACACCTTC	-	-	TRBV29-1	TRBJ1-2
CASSLPPAMGAETQYF	TGCGCCAGCAGCCTACCACCGGCCATGGGAGCGGAGACCCAGTACTTC	-	-	TRBV4-1	TRBJ2-5
CASSSGVDLSYEQYF	TGTGCCAGCTCCTCTGGGGTTGACTTGTCCTACGAGCAGTACTTC	-	-	TRBV6-8	TRBJ2-7
CASSLTGTYGTDTQYF	TGTGCCAGCAGCTTAACCGGGACTTACGGCACAGATACGCAGTATTTT	-	-	TRBV9	TRBJ2-3
CASRGANTEAFF	TGCGCCAGCCGAGGGGCGAACACTGAAGCTTTCTTT	-	once	TRBV10-1	TRBJ1-1
CATQEGGRFNEKLFF	TGTGCCACCCAGGAGGGGGGGCGATTTAATGAAAAACTGTTTTTT	-	-	TRBV15	TRBJ1-4
CASSQDRAWGPGNQPQHF	TGTGCCAGCAGCCAAGACAGAGCTTGGGGTCCCGGCAATCAGCCCCAGCATTTT	-	-	TRBV7-7	TRBJ1-5
CATSRDDDPKRGYGYTF	TGTGCCACCAGCAGAGACGATGACCCAAAACGGGGCTATGGCTACACCTTC	-	-	TRBV15	TRBJ1-2
CASRGGGRNTGELFF	TGTGCCAGCAGAGGGGGGGGCAGGAACACCGGGGAGCTGTTTTTT	-	once	TRBV25-1	TRBJ2-2
CASSRPEGQETQYF	TGTGCCAGCAGCCGACCTGAGGGGCAAGAGACCCAGTACTTC	-	-	TRBV7-7	TRBJ2-5
CASSVDPLRAYEQYF	TGTGCCAGCAGTGTCGACCCTCTAAGGGCCTACGAGCAGTACTTC	-	-	TRBV15	TRBJ2-7
CASSESRSGANVLTF	TGCGCCAGCAGTGAGTCGCGTTCTGGGGCCAACGTCCTGACTTTC	-	-	TRBV10-1	TRBJ2-6
CASSWGTGPYNEQFF	TGCGCCAGCAGCTGGGGGACAGGGCCTTACAATGAGCAGTTCTTC	TRBD1	-	TRBV5-1	TRBJ2-1
CASSTNRPVGIPQHF	TGTGCCAGTAGTACTAACAGGCCGGTGGGTATCCCCCAGCATTTT	-	-	TRBV19	TRBJ1-5
CASSIEHLNTEAFF	TGTGCCAGCAGTATCGAACACTTGAACACTGAAGCTTTCTTT	-	-	TRBV22-1	TRBJ1-1
CASRETGDGYGYTF	TGCGCCAGCAGAGAGACAGGGGATGGCTATGGCTACACCTTC	TRBD1	-	TRBV5-1	TRBJ1-2
CASSPGQGPNTEAFF	TGTGCCAGCAGCCCAGGACAGGGTCCGAACACTGAAGCTTTCTTT	TRBD1	few	TRBV11-3	TRBJ1-1
CAWSHPGQGNQPQHF	TGTGCCTGGAGTCATCCGGGACAGGGCAATCAGCCCCAGCATTTT	TRBD1	-	TRBV30	TRBJ1-5
CASSQEPSGWYNEQFF	TGCGCCAGCAGCCAAGAGCCTAGCGGGTGGTACAATGAGCAGTTCTTC	-	-	TRBV1	TRBJ2-1
CASSLQGVDTGELFF	TGTGCCAGCAGTTTACAAGGTGTAGACACCGGGGAGCTGTTTTTT	-	-	TRBV6-8	TRBJ2-2
CASRRGTEAFF	TGTGCCAGCAGGAGGGGCACTGAAGCTTTCTTT	-	-	TRBV6-4	TRBJ1-1
CASISSYNEQFF	TGTGCCAGCATCTCGTCCTACAATGAGCAGTTCTTC	-	-	TRBV28	TRBJ2-1
CASSQTPGPNQPQHF	TGCGCCAGCAGCCAAACCCCGGGCCCCAATCAGCCCCAGCATTTT	-	-	TRBV5-1	TRBJ1-5
CASSYTTNEKLFF	TGTGCCAGCAGTTACACAACTAATGAAAAACTGTTTTTT	-	-	TRBV6-9	TRBJ1-4
CSVESDRGGNEQFF	TGCAGCGTTGAATCGGACAGGGGGGGGAATGAGCAGTTCTTC	TRBD1	-	TRBV29-1	TRBJ2-1
CASRGQAKTGGYTF	TGTGCCAGTAGAGGACAGGCCAAGACGGGGGGCTACACCTTC	TRBD1	-	TRBV19	TRBJ1-2
CASSLTSGLGNEQFF	TGTGCCAGCAGCTTAACCTCGGGACTGGGGAATGAGCAGTTCTTC	-	few	TRBV11-3	TRBJ2-1
CASSVRSSTEAFF	TGTGCCAGTAGCGTACGGAGCAGCACTGAAGCTTTCTTT	-	medium-sized	TRBV19	TRBJ1-1
CASTSAGGNTEAFF	TGTGCCAGTACCTCGGCGGGGGGGAACACTGAAGCTTTCTTT	-	few	TRBV19	TRBJ1-1
CASSQAGARYGYTF	TGTGCCAGCAGCCAAGCAGGGGCTCGCTATGGCTACACCTTC	-	-	TRBV14	TRBJ1-2
CASSLEQGGTGELFF	TGCGCCAGCAGCTTGGAACAGGGGGGCACCGGGGAGCTGTTTTTT	TRBD1	-	TRBV5-1	TRBJ2-2
CASSDSYTGELFF	TGTGCCAGCAGTGATTCGTACACCGGGGAGCTGTTTTTT	-	few	TRBV6-8	TRBJ2-2
CASSSLGASTNEKLFF	TGTGCCAGCAGTAGCTTGGGGGCTTCAACTAATGAAAAACTGTTTTTT	-	-	TRBV28	TRBJ1-4
CASSLGEQGNQPQHF	TGCGCCAGCAGCTTGGGGGAACAGGGCAATCAGCCCCAGCATTTT	-	-	TRBV5-1	TRBJ1-5
CASSPTVVPYEQYF	TGTGCCAGCAGCCCTACAGTGGTCCCCTACGAGCAGTACTTC	-	-	TRBV16	TRBJ2-7
CASSFWLRDVIREKLFF	TGTGCCAGCAGTTTTTGGCTCAGAGACGTTATCAGGGAAAAACTGTTTTTT	-	-	TRBV28	TRBJ1-4
CASSKGISGELFF	TGTGCCAGCAGCAAGGGAATATCCGGGGAGCTGTTTTTT	-	-	TRBV14	TRBJ2-2
CASSLALSAGHGYTF	TGCGCCAGCAGCTTGGCCCTTTCGGCAGGGCATGGCTACACCTTC	-	-	TRBV5-1	TRBJ1-2
CASSEIGVGTQPQHF	TGCGCCAGCAGTGAGATCGGGGTAGGCACTCAGCCCCAGCATTTT	-	-	TRBV10-2	TRBJ1-5